These 8 T cell receptor beta chains came from one sample sequenced in a study of OX40 agonist ivuxolimab in advanced cancers. TCRdb's table, derived via immunoSEQ multiplex PCR, lists solely in-frame clones and lacks some. The sample shows about 19,000 clones, roughly nine tenths of them seen only once. The material was CD4+ or CD8+ T cells sorted from blood, obtained in a trial of the OX40 agonist ivuxolimab. The receptor set was obtained from an adult with an advanced solid tumor such as melanoma, head and neck, liver or kidney cancer.

This clone was found once. V usage is TRBV7-3 and J usage is TRBJ2-5; 8 nucleotides match TRBD2. CDR3 length: 15 amino acids. Germline V CDR1 and CDR2: SGHTA, FQGTGA. Trimming removed 1 base from V and 2 bases from J; junction bases left unmatched: 3. Here the CDR3 DNA reads TGTGCCAGCAGCTTAAAGGGACTAGAGCAAGAGACCCAGTACTTC. Its translation is CASSLKGLEQETQYF.

The chain couples TRBV5-5 to TRBJ2-5; D call uncertain. The CDR3 is made up of 11 amino acids. Trimming removed 3 bases from V and 7 bases from J, with 7 bases in between. In germline, CDR1 is SGHKS, CDR2 YYEKEE (reference sequence). The CDR3 nucleotides read TGTGCCAGCAGCTCCACGGGGACCCAGTACTTC. Amino acid sequence: CASSSTGTQYF.

J is TRBJ2-7 and V is TRBV11-2; D might be TRBD1 (5 bases). Trimming took 0 bases from V and 5 from J, leaving 8 bases between them. The CDR3 totals 13 residues. From germline, CDR1 is SGHAT and CDR2 FQNNGV. The CDR3 spells CASSLEGPDEQYF. CDR3 DNA: TGTGCCAGCAGCTTAGAGGGGCCCGACGAGCAGTACTTC. The full variable domain, rest sourced from reference TRBV11-2 and TRBJ2-7, is EAGVAQSPRYKIIEKRQSVAFWCNPISGHATLYWYQQILGQGPKLLIQFQNNGVVDDSQLPKDRFSAERLKGVDSTLKIQPAKLEDSAVYLCASSLEGPDEQYFGPGTRLTVT.

J is TRBJ2-3 and V is TRBV19; D might be TRBD2 (6 bases). V was pared by 3 bases and J by 4 bases, with 14 bases between. Germline CDR1 reads LNHDA; CDR2 reads SQIVND (reference sequence). The CDR3 runs to 15 residues. The CDR3 DNA reads TGTGCCAGTAGTATGGGGGGACGTGGGGCAGATACGCAGTATTTT. This encodes CASSMGGRGADTQYF.

V is TRBV25-1 and J is TRBJ2-2; TRBD1 matches 8 bases. The germline CDR1 and CDR2 sequences are MGHDK and SYGVNS. This CDR3 is 15 amino acids long. The J segment lost 3 bases and the V segment lost 6 bases, leaving 6 bases of the junction unmatched. CDR3 in amino acids: CASRRQGLDTGELFF. For the CDR3, the DNA is TGTGCCAGCAGGAGACAGGGGTTAGACACCGGGGAGCTGTTTTTT.

The chain combines TRBV7-9 with TRBJ2-1, with TRBD2 matching 8 bases. From germline, CDR1 is SEHNR and CDR2 FQNEAQ (reference sequence). Losses at the gene ends were 0 bases for V and 5 bases for J; bases not matched to a gene: 9. This CDR3 has 17 residues. CDR3 bases: TGTGCCAGCAGCTTAGCTCTAAAACTAGCGGACAACAATGAGCAGTTCTTC. Its translation: CASSLALKLADNNEQFF. Supplemented by reference TRBV7-9 and TRBJ2-1, the full variable domain reads DTGVSQNPRHKITKRGQNVTFRCDPISEHNRLYWYRQTLGQGPEFLTYFQNEAQLEKSRLLSDRFSAERPKGSFSTLEIQRTEQGDSAMYLCASSLALKLADNNEQFFGPGTRLTVL.

The J gene is TRBJ2-1, the V gene TRBV4-3, with 8 bases lining up with TRBD1. V gave up 4 bases and J gave up 7 bases; unmatched junction bases: 3. CDR1 is LGHNA and CDR2 is YSLEER in the germline V gene. The CDR3 length is 13 residues. The CDR3, as DNA: TGCGCCAGCAGCCTTGGACAGGGAAATGAGCAGTTCTTC. This translates into CASSLGQGNEQFF.

V usage is TRBV7-9 and J usage is TRBJ2-7; 10 bases match TRBD2. Germline CDR1 SEHNR, CDR2 FQNEAQ (reference sequence). The CDR3 spans 16 residues. With V trimmed by 5 bases and J by 4 bases, 11 bases remained unmatched. CDR3 in DNA: TGTGCCAGCAGCACCACCCGGACTAGCGGTTCTTACGAGCAGTACTTC. Encoded protein: CASSTTRTSGSYEQYF.